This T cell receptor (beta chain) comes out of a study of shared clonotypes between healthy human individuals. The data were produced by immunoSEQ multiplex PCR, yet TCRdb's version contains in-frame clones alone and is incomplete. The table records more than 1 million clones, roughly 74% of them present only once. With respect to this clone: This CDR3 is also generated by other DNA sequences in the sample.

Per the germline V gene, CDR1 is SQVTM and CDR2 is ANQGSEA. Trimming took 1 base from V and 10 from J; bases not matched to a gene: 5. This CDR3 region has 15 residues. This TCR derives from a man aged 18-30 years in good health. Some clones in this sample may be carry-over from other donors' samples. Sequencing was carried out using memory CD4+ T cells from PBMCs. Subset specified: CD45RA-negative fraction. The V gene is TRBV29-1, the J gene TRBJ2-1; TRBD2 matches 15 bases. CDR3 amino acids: CSVEVGLAGGGEQFF. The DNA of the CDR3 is TGCAGCGTTGAAGTTGGACTAGCGGGAGGGGGGGAGCAGTTCTTC.